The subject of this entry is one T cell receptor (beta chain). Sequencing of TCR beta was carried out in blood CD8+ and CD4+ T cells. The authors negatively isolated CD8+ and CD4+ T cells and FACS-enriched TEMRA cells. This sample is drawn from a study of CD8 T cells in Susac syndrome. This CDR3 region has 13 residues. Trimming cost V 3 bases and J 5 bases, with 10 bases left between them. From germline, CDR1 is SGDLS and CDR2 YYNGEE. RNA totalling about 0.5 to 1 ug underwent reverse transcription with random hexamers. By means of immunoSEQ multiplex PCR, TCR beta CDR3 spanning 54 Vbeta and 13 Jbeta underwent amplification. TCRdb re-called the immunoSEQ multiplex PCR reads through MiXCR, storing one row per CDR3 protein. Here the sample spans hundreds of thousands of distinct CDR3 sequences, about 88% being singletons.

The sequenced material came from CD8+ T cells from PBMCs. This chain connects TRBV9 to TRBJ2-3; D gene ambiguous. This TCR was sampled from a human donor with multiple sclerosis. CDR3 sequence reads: CASSEPTVDTQYF. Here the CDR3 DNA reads TGTGCCAGCAGCGAACCTACGGTAGATACGCAGTATTTT. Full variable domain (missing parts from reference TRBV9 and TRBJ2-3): DSGVTQTPKHLITATGQRVTLRCSPRSGDLSVYWYQQSLDQGLQFLIQYYNGEERAKGNILERFSAQQFPDLHSELNLSSLELGDSALYFCASSEPTVDTQYFGPGTRLTVL.